The 21 T cell receptor beta chains listed next were all sequenced from one sample in a study of T cell repertoires in aging, cancer and after chemotherapy. TRB rearrangements spanning V, D and J were amplified using mixed TRB-A/B primers. TCRdb re-called the multiplex PCR reads with MiXCR, one entry per CDR3 protein. This sample has about 15,000 distinct CDR3 sequences; 40% to 55% occur once, and the top ten carry roughly a tenth. The template was genomic DNA from peripheral blood, not RNA. Sequencing was carried out using blood. The receptors were gathered from a human donor in good health.

The V and J genes are TRBV19 and TRBJ1-5; D ambiguous. Germline lookup yields CDR1 LNHDA and CDR2 SQIVND (reference sequence). The CDR3 is 13 residues long. Trimming shortened V by 5 bases and J by 2 bases, and 7 bases separated the two germline ends. CDR3 nucleotides: TGTGCCAGTAGTTGGAGGGGCAATCAGCCCCAGCATTTT. Encoded protein: CASSWRGNQPQHF.

The chain employs TRBV27 and TRBJ2-7; D is unclear. Germline CDR1 and CDR2: MNHEY and SMNVEV (reference sequence). This CDR3 is built from 13 residues. The V end was cut by 5 bases, the J end by 5 bases, with 13 bases between. This CDR3 reads CASSRATSDEQYF. CDR3 DNA sequence: TGTGCCAGCAGTCGAGCAACCTCGGACGAGCAGTACTTC.

This clonotype has more than one count but fewer than ten. The chain is built from TRBV19 and TRBJ2-7; D gene unclear. Trimming pared 5 bases from V and 0 bases from J, leaving 11 bases between. There are 14 residues in the CDR3. The germline V gene encodes CDR1 LNHDA and CDR2 SQIVND (reference sequence). The CDR3 DNA reads TGTGCCAGTAGTGTAGGGCCGTTCTCCTACGAGCAGTACTTC. It is translated as CASSVGPFSYEQYF.

V and J are TRBV29-1 and TRBJ1-2; the D gene is possibly TRBD1 (6 bases). Trimming left V 7 bases short and J 7 bases short, with 16 bases between. This CDR3 is 12 amino acids long. Germline V gene sequence: CDR1 SQVTM, CDR2 ANQGSEA. DNA of the CDR3: TGCAGCGCGATACAGGGTGATGGTGGCTACACCTTC. Translated: CSAIQGDGGYTF.

The chain employs TRBV13 and TRBJ1-6; 9 positions match TRBD1. The CDR3 extends over 16 amino acids. Germline values: CDR1 PRHDT, CDR2 FYEKMQ (reference sequence). Losses at the gene ends were 5 bases for V and 6 bases for J; bases not matched to a gene: 8. Here the CDR3 DNA reads TGTGCCAGCAGCCGCAGGGACAGGGCCCCTAATTCACCCCTCCACTTT. This codes for CASSRRDRAPNSPLHF.

V is TRBV6-5 and J is TRBJ1-2, with D maybe TRBD1 (5 bases). This CDR3 has 13 amino acids. Per germline, CDR1 MNHEY and CDR2 SVGAGI. The V and J ends lost 5 bases and 2 bases respectively, with 9 bases between them. The CDR3 spells CASSTTGNYGYTF. DNA for the CDR3: TGTGCCAGCAGTACTACAGGAAACTATGGCTACACCTTC.

This chain links TRBV27 with TRBJ2-2, with D perhaps matching TRBD1 or TRBD2 (5 bases each). The CDR3 spans 17 residues. V was cut by 3 bases and J by 1 base, with 15 bases left in between. Germline CDR1 reads MNHEY; CDR2 reads SMNVEV (reference sequence). CDR3 DNA: TGTGCCAGCAGTTTCAAACCGGGACGAGAGAACACCGGGGAGCTGTTTTTT. This translates into CASSFKPGRENTGELFF.

Judged by abundance, this clonotype is medium-sized. The chain is built from TRBV29-1 and TRBJ2-2; 13 nucleotides match TRBD2. CDR1 is SQVTM and CDR2 is ANQGSEA in the germline V gene. The CDR3 has 19 residues. With 6 bases clipped from V and 0 bases from J, the junction kept 13 bases outside the gene matches. The CDR3 protein is CSVSGTSGTSTSNTGELFF. CDR3 nucleotides: TGCAGCGTCTCTGGGACTAGCGGGACCTCTACCTCGAACACCGGGGAGCTGTTTTTT.

This clonotype was observed a handful of times. The gene calls are TRBV29-1 and TRBJ2-2, with D perhaps assigned TRBD1 or TRBD2 (6 bases each). V lost 4 bases, J lost 0 bases, and 12 bases lay in between. CDR1 and CDR2 from the germline V gene are SQVTM and ANQGSEA. CDR3 length: 15 amino acids. The CDR3 is CSVVGGNTNTGELFF. The DNA of the CDR3 is TGCAGCGTTGTAGGGGGGAATACGAACACCGGGGAGCTGTTTTTT.

This clonotype was observed a few times. CDR3 bases: TGTGCCAGCAGCCGACAGGCTCAAGAGACCCAGTACTTC. Translated: CASSRQAQETQYF. The V gene is TRBV5-4, the J gene TRBJ2-5, with a weak D call TRBD1 (6 bases). This CDR3 region has 13 residues. The V end was cut by 4 bases, the J end by 2 bases, with 9 bases between. From germline, CDR1 is SGHNT and CDR2 YYREEE (reference sequence).

V and J are TRBV6-5 and TRBJ1-2; 8 bases align to TRBD1. V lost 0 bases, J lost 3 bases, and 0 bases stayed unmatched. The CDR3 is 14 residues long. CDR1 and CDR2 (germline): MNHEY, SVGAGI. The CDR3: CASSYSDRDYGYTF. CDR3 DNA sequence: TGTGCCAGCAGTTACTCGGACAGGGACTATGGCTACACCTTC.

This clonotype was seen a handful of times. V is TRBV29-1 and J is TRBJ2-7; the match to TRBD2 covers 8 bases. There are 13 residues in the CDR3. Germline trimming cut 4 bases from V and 7 bases from J; bases unmatched to any gene: 9. Germline V CDR1 and CDR2: SQVTM, ANQGSEA. DNA for the CDR3: TGCAGCGTTGTATCGACGGGGGGGAATGAGCAGTACTTC. Protein product: CSVVSTGGNEQYF.

The V gene is TRBV12-3 or TRBV12-4, the J gene TRBJ2-7; no definite D call. The CDR3 sequence is 18 residues long. Deletions cut 4 bases from V and 1 base from J, with 23 bases between. Written as DNA, the CDR3 is TGTGCCAGCAGTTCCCGATCCCTACTCGGTACAGTATCCTACGAGCAGTACTTC. Translation gives CASSSRSLLGTVSYEQYF.

J is TRBJ2-1 and V is TRBV5-1; D perhaps matches TRBD2 (5 bases). Germline V gene sequence: CDR1 SGHRS, CDR2 YFSETQ. V was trimmed by 0 bases and J by 7 bases, leaving 8 bases between them. CDR3 length equals 13 residues. The CDR3, as DNA: TGCGCCAGCAGCTTGGTACCGGGGAATGAGCAGTTCTTC. Translating gives CASSLVPGNEQFF.

The gene calls are TRBV19 and TRBJ2-1; D gene ambiguous. This CDR3 spans 17 amino acids. The germline V gene has CDR1 LNHDA and CDR2 SQIVND (reference sequence). Trimming stripped 0 bases from V and 8 bases from J, with 20 bases between. The CDR3 protein is CASSIDKPGWAPDEQFF. As DNA, the CDR3 is TGTGCCAGTAGTATAGATAAGCCGGGCTGGGCTCCGGATGAGCAGTTCTTC.

This chain uses TRBV27 with TRBJ2-3; D is perhaps TRBD2 (7 bases). Germline V gene data show CDR1 as MNHEY and CDR2 as SMNVEV (reference sequence). Trimming took off 8 bases at V and 4 bases at J, with 16 bases between the two ends. CDR3 length equals 14 residues. CDR3 region: CASSRAGAADTQYF. As DNA, the CDR3 is TGTGCCAGCTCCCGGGCGGGGGCGGCAGATACGCAGTATTTT.

The V and J genes are TRBV27 and TRBJ2-3; 8 bases map to TRBD1. Germline V gene lookup returns CDR1 MNHEY and CDR2 SMNVEV (reference sequence). This CDR3 spans 13 amino acids. V trimming: 4 bases; J trimming: 3 bases; junction bases outside the gene matches: 0. The CDR3 DNA reads as TGTGCCAGCAGTTGGACAGGGACAGATACGCAGTATTTT. As protein: CASSWTGTDTQYF.

This clonotype has only a few counts. The chain is built from TRBV30 and TRBJ1-1, with 10 bases identical to TRBD1. The J segment lost 3 bases and the V segment lost 5 bases, leaving 0 bases of the junction unmatched. This CDR3 has 12 residues. CDR1 and CDR2 (germline): GTSNPN, SVGIG (reference sequence). CDR3 amino acids: CAWGTGDTEAFF. Written as DNA, the CDR3 is TGTGCCTGGGGGACAGGGGACACTGAAGCTTTCTTT.

This chain uses TRBV5-4 with TRBJ2-1; D unresolved. The germline CDR1 and CDR2 sequences are SGHNT and YYREEE (reference sequence). The CDR3 has 14 residues. V was trimmed by 1 base and J by 8 bases, leaving 13 bases between them. The CDR3: CASSLSAGGHEQFF. As DNA, the CDR3 is TGTGCCAGCAGCTTGTCGGCTGGTGGGCATGAGCAGTTCTTC.

The J gene is TRBJ2-7, the V gene TRBV30; 8 nucleotides align to TRBD1. The J segment lost 3 bases and the V segment lost 3 bases, leaving 7 bases of the junction unmatched. Germline V CDR1 and CDR2: GTSNPN, SVGIG (reference sequence). The length of the CDR3 is 14 residues. The CDR3 nucleotides are TGTGCCTGGAGAGTTGGTACAGGGGGCTACGAGCAGTACTTC. The encoded protein is CAWRVGTGGYEQYF.

The rearrangement links TRBV29-1 to TRBJ2-7, with D uncertain. The V gene lost 3 bases and the J gene lost 2 bases, with 8 bases spanning the gap. This CDR3 has 12 amino acids. The germline CDR1 and CDR2 sequences are SQVTM and ANQGSEA. The chain's CDR3 is CSVEDGAYEQYF. In DNA form, the CDR3 reads TGCAGCGTTGAGGACGGAGCCTACGAGCAGTACTTC.